The next 2 T cell receptor beta chains were all read from a single sample in a study of T-cell memory formation after mild COVID-19. TCRdb reprocessed the 5' RACE reads with MiXCR, giving one entry per CDR3 protein. The repertoire holds some 160,000 distinct CDR3 sequences, roughly 30% seen once, with around 11% in the top ten. Input material: PBMCs or a T cell subset sorted from them (not recorded which). Receptor source: an adult woman who had mild COVID-19 (a few samples of this study predate the infection). Cell type and time point are not known.

The sample holds one count of this clonotype. This chain joins TRBV12-3 or TRBV12-4 and TRBJ2-7; D tentatively fits TRBD1 or TRBD2 (5 bases each). This CDR3 is built from 14 residues. The V end lost 6 bases, the J end lost 5 bases, and 17 bases lay between the germline ends. Written as DNA, the CDR3 is TGTGCCAGCAGCCGCGACAGTTTGGGGGACGAGCAGTACTTC. Its translation: CASSRDSLGDEQYF.

This clonotype was found a few times. The V gene is TRBV5-1, the J gene TRBJ2-3; D possibly corresponds to TRBD1 (6 bases). The germline CDR1 and CDR2 sequences are SGHRS and YFSETQ. The CDR3 contains 15 residues. V lost 2 bases and J lost 5, with 15 bases in between. DNA of the CDR3: TGCGCCAGCAGCTTCTCAGGGGATAAGGGAGATACGCAGTATTTT. It encodes CASSFSGDKGDTQYF. Based on the CDR3 plus reference TRBV5-1 and TRBJ2-3, the full variable domain is KAGVTQTPRYLIKTRGQQVTLSCSPISGHRSVSWYQQTPGQGLQFLFEYFSETQRNKGNFPGRFSGRQFSNSRSEMNVSTLELGDSALYLCASSFSGDKGDTQYFGPGTRLTVL.